These 15 T cell receptor beta chains were all obtained from the same sample, sequenced in a study of cytomegalovirus exposure and HLA in healthy donors. It was with 60 Vbeta and 13 Jbeta primers that the PCR ran. Sequencing was performed with immunoSEQ multiplex PCR; in TCRdb, only in-frame clones are kept and a portion is missing. The sample consists of approximately 110,000 clones, less than 80% of them appearing once. The specimen sequenced was PBMCs. All receptors come from a young man in good health and CMV-seropositive.

The V and J genes are TRBV4-1 and TRBJ1-3, with unresolved D. This CDR3 has 15 residues. Germline CDR1 and CDR2: MGHRA and YSYEKL. V was shortened by 2 bases and J by 0 bases, with 8 bases between the two germline ends. The CDR3 region is CASSQLPDSGNTIYF. DNA of the CDR3: TGCGCCAGCAGCCAACTCCCAGACTCTGGAAACACCATATATTTT.

V and J are TRBV7-9 and TRBJ1-4, with D tentatively TRBD1 (6 bases). Trimming took 5 bases from V and 1 from J, leaving 14 bases between them. CDR1 SEHNR and CDR2 FQNEAQ come from the germline V gene (reference sequence). The CDR3 contains 16 residues. CDR3 DNA: TGTGCCAGCAGCATGCCTACAGGGATAACTAATGAAAAACTGTTTTTT. As protein: CASSMPTGITNEKLFF.

The chain has TRBV4-1 and TRBJ2-3; 9 bases align to TRBD1. The germline CDR1 and CDR2 sequences are MGHRA and YSYEKL. The J segment lost 5 bases and the V segment lost 4 bases, leaving 13 bases of the junction unmatched. The length of the CDR3 is 17 residues. The CDR3 loop is CASSRGWGGQGGDTQYF. The CDR3 coding sequence is TGCGCCAGCAGCCGGGGATGGGGGGGACAGGGCGGAGATACGCAGTATTTT.

The rearrangement joins TRBV10-3 to TRBJ2-4, with 7 bases matching TRBD1. This CDR3 contains 11 residues. V trimming: 10 bases; J trimming: 9 bases; junction bases outside the gene matches: 6. Germline CDR1 is ENHRY and CDR2 is SYGVKD. This CDR3 reads CATSGQFIQYF. The CDR3 nucleotides read TGTGCCACCTCGGGACAGTTCATTCAGTACTTC.

The genes are TRBV29-1 and TRBJ2-7; 7 bases are shared with TRBD1. This CDR3 spans 13 amino acids. V dropped 6 bases and J dropped 2; count of bases not matched to a gene: 7. Germline V gene lookup returns CDR1 SQVTM and CDR2 ANQGSEA. CDR3 coding DNA: TGCAGCGTCGTAGGGACAGTAACCTACGAGCAGTACTTC. This sequence encodes CSVVGTVTYEQYF.

Written as DNA, the CDR3 is TGTGCCAGCAGCTTGGGCGGGGAGTATGGCTACACCTTC. This gives the protein CASSLGGEYGYTF. The V gene is TRBV5-4, the J gene TRBJ1-2; D is uncertain. CDR3 size: 13 residues. V lost 0 bases and J 5 bases, leaving 8 bases between the germline ends. Germline CDR1 SGHNT, CDR2 YYREEE (reference sequence).

The genes are TRBV6-5 and TRBJ1-1; 8 positions agree with TRBD1. The CDR3 spans 14 residues. Germline trimming cut 5 bases from V and 1 base from J; bases unmatched to any gene: 3. In germline, CDR1 is MNHEY, CDR2 SVGAGI. In nucleotides, the CDR3 is TGTGCCAGCAGTGCGGGACAGGCGAACACTGAAGCTTTCTTT. As protein: CASSAGQANTEAFF.

The chain is built from TRBV30 and TRBJ2-5, with 11 bases identical to TRBD1. There are 12 residues in the CDR3. CDR1 GTSNPN and CDR2 SVGIG come from the germline V gene (reference sequence). V lost 5 bases, J lost 7 bases, and 3 bases stayed unmatched. CDR3 in DNA: TGTGCCTGGTCGGGACAGGGGGGGACCCAGTACTTC. Protein: CAWSGQGGTQYF.

Remarks on this clone: The junction does not match germline at one end; this may be a read error. The J gene is TRBJ1-2, the V gene TRBV2; D unresolved. From germline, CDR1 is SNHLY and CDR2 FYNNEI. The CDR3 runs 13 residues. CDR3 bases: TGTGCCAGCAGGGAAGACACTAACTATGGCTACACCTTC. This translates into CASREDTNYGYTF.

This chain links TRBV5-6 with TRBJ1-6, with a weak D call TRBD1 (6 bases). With 0 bases removed from V and 7 bases from J, the gap between germline ends came to 8 bases. CDR1 and CDR2 from the germline V gene are SGHDT and YYEEEE. This CDR3 comprises 14 residues. The CDR3 DNA sequence: TGTGCCAGCAGCTTGGGACAGGCGAATTCACCCCTCCACTTT. Residues: CASSLGQANSPLHF.

The V call is TRBV5-1, the J call TRBJ2-3, with a possible D match to TRBD2 (6 bases). The length of the CDR3 is 15 residues. Looked up from germline, CDR1 is SGHRS and CDR2 is YFSETQ. Trimming stripped 3 bases from V and 6 bases from J, with 17 bases between. This chain's CDR3 is CASSSYGGEEDTQYF. Written as DNA, the CDR3 is TGCGCCAGCAGCTCATACGGCGGGGAAGAGGATACGCAGTATTTT.

The V gene is TRBV19, the J gene TRBJ2-7, with D perhaps matching TRBD1 (6 bases). V shed 6 bases and J shed 5 bases, with 14 bases lying between them. Germline V gene lookup returns CDR1 LNHDA and CDR2 SQIVND (reference sequence). The CDR3 runs to 13 residues. The CDR3 DNA follows: TGTGCCAGTAGGGACAGCCTCATCCACGAGCAGTACTTC. Protein sequence: CASRDSLIHEQYF.

Written as DNA, the CDR3 is TGTGCCAGCAGCTTAAACATGAACGAGCAGTACTTC. Translation gives CASSLNMNEQYF. The rearrangement joins TRBV7-6 to TRBJ2-7; D not certain. V gave up 2 bases and J gave up 5 bases, with 7 bases separating them. This CDR3 contains 12 residues. Germline V gene sequence: CDR1 SGHVS, CDR2 FNYEAQ.

The V call is TRBV9, the J call TRBJ2-7, with a tentative D call TRBD1 (5 bases). Trimming cost V 5 bases and J 0 bases, with 12 bases left between them. The germline gives CDR1 SGDLS, CDR2 YYNGEE. This CDR3 contains 14 residues. The CDR3: CASSHRIGSYEQYF. CDR3 in DNA: TGTGCCAGCAGTCACAGGATAGGCTCCTACGAGCAGTACTTC.

The V and J genes are TRBV5-6 and TRBJ1-1; possibly TRBD1 for D (5 bases). The germline V gene has CDR1 SGHDT and CDR2 YYEEEE. The V end was cut by 2 bases, the J end by 5 bases, with 10 bases between. This CDR3 spans 13 amino acids. In DNA, the CDR3 is TGTGCCAGCAGCTTAGGGGAGGGAACTGAAGCTTTCTTT. Translation: CASSLGEGTEAFF. Full variable domain (remainder filled in from reference TRBV5-6 and TRBJ1-1): DAGVTQSPTHLIKTRGQQVTLRCSPKSGHDTVSWYQQALGQGPQFIFQYYEEEERQRGNFPDRFSGHQFPNYSSELNVNALLLGDSALYLCASSLGEGTEAFFGQGTRLTVV.